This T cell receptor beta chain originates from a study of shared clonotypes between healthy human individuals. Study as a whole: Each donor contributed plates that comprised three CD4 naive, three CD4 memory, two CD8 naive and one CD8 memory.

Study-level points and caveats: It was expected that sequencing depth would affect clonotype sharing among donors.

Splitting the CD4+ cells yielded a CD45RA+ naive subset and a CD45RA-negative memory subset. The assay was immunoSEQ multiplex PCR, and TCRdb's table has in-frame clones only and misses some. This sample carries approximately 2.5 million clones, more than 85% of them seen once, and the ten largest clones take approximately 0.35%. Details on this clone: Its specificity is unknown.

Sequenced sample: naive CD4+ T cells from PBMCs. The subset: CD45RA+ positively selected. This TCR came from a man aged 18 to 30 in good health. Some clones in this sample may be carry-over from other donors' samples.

Here the CDR3 reads CASVPGLANTGELFF. The CDR3, as DNA: TGTGCCAGCGTACCGGGACTAGCGAACACCGGGGAGCTGTTTTTT. The chain joins TRBV7-9 to TRBJ2-2; 8 bases map to TRBD2. V lost 8 bases, J lost 0 bases, and 5 bases stayed unmatched. The CDR3 loop spans 15 amino acids. The germline gives CDR1 SEHNR, CDR2 FQNEAQ (reference sequence).